The entry below describes one T cell receptor beta chain. Its antigen is not identified. The record originates from a study of lymphopenia after photon versus proton radiotherapy. The data were produced by immunoSEQ multiplex PCR, yet TCRdb's version contains in-frame clones alone and is incomplete. Among fewer than 25,000 clones, 84% were seen once, and the ten largest hold roughly 24%. Study-level results: Larger post-nadir TCR diversity loss correlated inversely with survival in deceased patients. Under photons, naive T cells and diversity fell while effector/memory populations rose. Oligoclonal CD8+ Temra expansion after nadir drove photon patients' diversity drop.

This TCR was sampled from a man aged 40-49 years with gastric cancer. Sequenced material: peripheral blood, taken from a patient treated with photon-based radiotherapy.

The DNA of the CDR3 is TGTGCCAGCAGCGTAAGGGCAACTCAAGATGGCTACACCTTC. It specifies CASSVRATQDGYTF. This chain joins TRBV9 and TRBJ1-2; D remains ambiguous. Germline CDR1 is SGDLS and CDR2 is YYNGEE. The germline V and J ends were trimmed by 1 base and 6 bases, with 13 bases remaining between them. This CDR3 spans 14 amino acids.